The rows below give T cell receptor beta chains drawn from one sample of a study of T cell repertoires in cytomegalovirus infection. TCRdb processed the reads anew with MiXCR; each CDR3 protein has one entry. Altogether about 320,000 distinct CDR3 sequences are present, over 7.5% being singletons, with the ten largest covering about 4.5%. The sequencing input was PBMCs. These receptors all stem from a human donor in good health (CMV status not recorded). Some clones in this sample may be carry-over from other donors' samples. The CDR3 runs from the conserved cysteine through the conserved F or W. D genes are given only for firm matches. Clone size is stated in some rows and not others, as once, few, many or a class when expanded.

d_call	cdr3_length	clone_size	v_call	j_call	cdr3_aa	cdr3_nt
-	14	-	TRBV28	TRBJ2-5	CASRGAVPQETQYF	TGTGCCTCAAGAGGGGCAGTCCCACAAGAGACCCAGTACTTC
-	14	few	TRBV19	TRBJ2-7	CASSMRETSYEQYF	TGTGCCAGTAGTATGAGGGAGACTTCCTACGAGCAGTACTTC
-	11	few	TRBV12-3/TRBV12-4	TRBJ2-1	CASSLLSEQFF	TGTGCCAGCAGTTTACTGAGTGAGCAGTTCTTC
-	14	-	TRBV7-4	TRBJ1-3	CASSLAGPGNTIYF	TGTGCCAGCAGCTTAGCTGGCCCTGGAAACACCATATATTTT
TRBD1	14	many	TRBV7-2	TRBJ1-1	CASSLFRGDTEAFF	TGTGCCAGCAGCTTATTCAGGGGGGACACTGAAGCTTTCTTT
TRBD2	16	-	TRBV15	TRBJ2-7	CATREFRWASGNEQYF	TGTGCCACCAGGGAATTCCGATGGGCTAGCGGGAACGAGCAGTACTTC
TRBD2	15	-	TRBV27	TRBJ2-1	CASSFTSGGAGEQFF	TGTGCCAGCAGTTTCACCAGCGGGGGGGCTGGTGAGCAGTTCTTC
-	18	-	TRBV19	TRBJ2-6	CASRRRGADLLGANVLTF	TGTGCCAGCCGAAGGAGGGGGGCGGACCTCTTGGGGGCCAACGTCCTGACTTTC
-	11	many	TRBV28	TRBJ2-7	CASSSEYEQYF	TGTGCCAGCAGTTCTGAATACGAGCAGTACTTC
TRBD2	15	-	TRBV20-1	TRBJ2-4	CSALAGGLAKNIQYF	TGCAGTGCTCTAGCGGGGGGCCTAGCCAAAAACATTCAGTACTTC
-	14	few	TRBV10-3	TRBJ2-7	CAISDRDSSGEQYF	TGTGCCATCAGTGACCGGGACTCATCGGGGGAGCAGTACTTC
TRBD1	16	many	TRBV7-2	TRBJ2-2	CASSFRPDRQTGELFF	TGTGCCAGCAGCTTTCGCCCGGACAGGCAGACCGGGGAGCTGTTTTTT
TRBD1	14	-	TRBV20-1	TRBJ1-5	CSARTGGDNQPQHF	TGCAGTGCTCGGACAGGGGGCGACAATCAGCCCCAGCATTTT
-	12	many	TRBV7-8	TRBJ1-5	CASSSNRRPQHF	TGTGCCAGCAGCTCTAACAGGAGGCCCCAGCATTTT
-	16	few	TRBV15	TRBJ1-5	CATSRDRGTSNQPQHF	TGTGCCACCAGCAGAGACCGCGGAACTAGCAATCAGCCCCAGCATTTT
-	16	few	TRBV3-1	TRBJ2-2	CASSLRGGSDTGELFF	TGTGCCAGCAGCCTCAGGGGCGGGAGTGACACCGGGGAGCTGTTTTTT
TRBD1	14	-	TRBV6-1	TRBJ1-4	CASRPGQHNEKLFF	TGTGCCAGCAGGCCGGGACAGCATAATGAAAAACTGTTTTTT
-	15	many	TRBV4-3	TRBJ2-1	CASSQARGRAYEQFF	TGCGCCAGCAGCCAAGCTCGAGGCAGGGCCTATGAGCAGTTCTTC
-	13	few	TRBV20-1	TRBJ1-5	CSAKGLRDQPQHF	TGCAGTGCTAAGGGCCTCCGGGACCAGCCCCAGCATTTT
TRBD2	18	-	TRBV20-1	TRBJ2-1	CSARVGLAGVQSYNEQFF	TGCAGTGCTAGAGTAGGGCTAGCGGGAGTACAATCCTACAATGAGCAGTTCTTC
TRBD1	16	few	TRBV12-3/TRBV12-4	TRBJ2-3	CASSLTGGGFTDTQYF	TGTGCCAGCAGTTTGACAGGGGGGGGTTTCACAGATACGCAGTATTTT
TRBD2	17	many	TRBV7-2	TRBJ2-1	CASSPWGLAVRNNEQFF	TGTGCCAGCAGCCCATGGGGACTAGCGGTTCGCAACAATGAGCAGTTCTTC
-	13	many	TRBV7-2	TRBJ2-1	CASRATEYNEQFF	TGTGCCAGCAGGGCTACAGAATACAATGAGCAGTTCTTC
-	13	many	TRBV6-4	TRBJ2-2	CASSPKYTGELFF	TGTGCCAGCAGCCCAAAGTACACCGGGGAGCTGTTTTTT
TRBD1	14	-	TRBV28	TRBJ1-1	CASVQQGAGVGAFF	TGTGCCAGCGTTCAACAGGGGGCGGGGGTCGGGGCTTTCTTT